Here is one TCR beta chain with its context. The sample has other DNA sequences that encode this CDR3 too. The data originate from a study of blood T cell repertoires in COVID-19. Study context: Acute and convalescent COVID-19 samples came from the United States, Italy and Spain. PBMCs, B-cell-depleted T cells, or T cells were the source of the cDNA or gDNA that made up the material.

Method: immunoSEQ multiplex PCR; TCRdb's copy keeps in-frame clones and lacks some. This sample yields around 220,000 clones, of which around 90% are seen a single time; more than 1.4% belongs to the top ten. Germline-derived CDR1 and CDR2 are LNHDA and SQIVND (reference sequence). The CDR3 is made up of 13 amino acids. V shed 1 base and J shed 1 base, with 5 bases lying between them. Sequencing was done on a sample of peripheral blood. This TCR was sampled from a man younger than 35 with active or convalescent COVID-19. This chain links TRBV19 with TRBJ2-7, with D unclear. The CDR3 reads CASSIGLSYEQYF. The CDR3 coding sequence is TGTGCCAGTAGTATAGGTCTTTCCTACGAGCAGTACTTC.